Below are 3 T cell receptor beta chains sequenced from a single sample in a study of T-cell memory formation after mild COVID-19. A single record per CDR3 protein comes from TCRdb applying MiXCR to the 5' RACE reads. The sample carries about 360,000 distinct CDR3 sequences, approximately 14% recorded once. The specimen was PBMCs or a T cell subset sorted from them (not recorded which). These receptors were obtained from a man aged 18-30 years who had mild COVID-19 (a few samples of this study predate the infection). Cell type and time point are not known.

This clonotype was seen a few times. The J gene is TRBJ2-7, the V gene TRBV7-8, with D unresolved. Per the germline V gene, CDR1 is SGHVS and CDR2 is FQNEAQ. V was clipped by 5 bases and J by 3 bases, with 8 bases between them. This CDR3 region has 12 residues. CDR3 bases: TGTGCCAGCAGCCGCGTCTACTACGAGCAGTACGTC. Translating it yields CASSRVYYEQYV.

A remark on this clonotype: Compared with germline, one end of the junction differs, possibly owing to a read error. This sequence joins TRBV7-2 and TRBJ2-1, with 9 bases that match TRBD2. Germline CDR1 reads SGHTA; CDR2 reads FQGNSA. The CDR3 contains 16 residues. The CDR3 bases are TGTGCCAGCAGCGTAGCTAGCGGGGTTTCCTACAATGAGCAGTTCTTC. Amino acid sequence: CASSVASGVSYNEQFF.

The chain carries TRBV9 and TRBJ2-3; D is possibly TRBD1 or TRBD2 (5 bases each). Germline V CDR1 and CDR2: SGDLS, YYNGEE. V was shortened by 4 bases and J by 1 base, with 16 bases between the two germline ends. CDR3 length: 16 residues. The CDR3 nucleotides are TGTGCCAGCAGCCCATTGGGACGGACACGCACAGATACGCAGTATTTT. Translating it yields CASSPLGRTRTDTQYF.